This TCR beta chain was identified in a study of T cell repertoires and HLA-DP antigens. Regarding this clone: Its antigen is undetermined.

The germline V gene encodes CDR1 SGHTA and CDR2 FQGTGA. V was pared by 2 bases and J by 6 bases, with 7 bases of the junction left unmatched. CDR3 length: 16 residues. Study results and caveats: Against one allele, clones undetected before culture averaged approximately 36%; against the other, around 50%.

The protocol was immunoSEQ multiplex PCR, while the TCRdb copy is restricted to in-frame clones and leaves out a portion. This repertoire shows over 100,000 clones, 92% found once; its top ten account for about 0.25%. The sequence derives from a woman under 30 in good health and CMV-seronegative. The chain is built from TRBV7-3 and TRBJ2-1; 10 bases map to TRBD2. The sample was CD4+ T cells from PBMCs. The CDR3 sequence is CASSLLAGVGVNEQFF. CDR3 nucleotides: TGTGCCAGCAGCTTACTAGCGGGAGTGGGAGTCAATGAGCAGTTCTTC.